Listed below are T cell receptor beta chains from one sample, sequenced in a study of CD8 T cells in Susac syndrome. TCRdb used MiXCR to reprocess the immunoSEQ multiplex PCR reads, holding one entry per CDR3 protein. The sample yields a few hundred thousand distinct CDR3 sequences, around 83% seen once. The sequenced sample was CD8+ T cells from PBMCs. Every receptor here comes from a human donor with multiple sclerosis. Each CDR3 is given with its conserved first and last residue. D genes are given only for firm matches. Clone size is shown for a subset of rows, as once, few, many or a class of expanded clone.

j_call clone_size d_call v_call cdr3_aa cdr3_nt
TRBJ2-4 NA TRBD1 TRBV4-2 CASSQSQTGGLISKNIQYF TGTGCCAGCAGCCAATCACAAACAGGGGGGCTAATTTCCAAAAACATTCAGTACTTC
TRBJ2-7 NA NA TRBV4-1 CASSKIAVSTYEQYF TGCGCCAGCAGCAAGATAGCGGTTTCCACCTACGAGCAGTACTTC
TRBJ2-5 NA TRBD1 TRBV27 CASSPGTGGEETQYF TGTGCCAGCAGCCCCGGGACAGGGGGCGAAGAGACCCAGTACTTC
TRBJ2-1 NA NA TRBV29-1 CSGDHRGRGNEQFF TGCAGCGGCGACCACAGGGGCCGGGGGAATGAGCAGTTCTTC
TRBJ2-1 NA NA TRBV3-1 CASSQDQSWGQAYNEQFF TGTGCCAGCAGCCAAGACCAATCCTGGGGGCAAGCCTACAATGAGCAGTTCTTC
TRBJ2-1 NA NA TRBV6-1 CASSIRGSYNEQFF TGTGCCAGCAGTATCCGGGGCTCCTACAATGAGCAGTTCTTC
TRBJ2-3 NA NA TRBV27 CASSRRTADTQYF TGTGCCAGCAGTCGACGGACAGCTGATACGCAGTATTTT
TRBJ1-1 NA NA TRBV27 CASSPYGGTEAFF TGTGCCAGCAGTCCATACGGGGGCACTGAAGCTTTCTTT
TRBJ2-1 NA TRBD2 TRBV20-1 CSASASGISYNEQFF TGCAGTGCTAGCGCTAGCGGGATCTCCTACAATGAGCAGTTCTTC
TRBJ2-1 NA TRBD2 TRBV18 CASSPERGRARNEQFF TGTGCCAGCTCACCAGAACGCGGGAGGGCACGGAATGAGCAGTTCTTC
TRBJ1-2 once NA TRBV29-1 CSAKGGLPGGYTF TGCAGCGCTAAGGGGGGACTCCCCGGGGGCTACACCTTC
TRBJ1-5 NA TRBD1 TRBV2 CASSPGTDSNQPQHF TGTGCCAGCAGCCCCGGGACAGATAGCAATCAGCCCCAGCATTTT
TRBJ2-7 once TRBD2 TRBV27 CASSWGGSSGNREQYF TGTGCCAGCAGTTGGGGCGGTAGTAGCGGGAACAGGGAGCAGTACTTC
TRBJ2-2 NA NA TRBV20-1 CSAGGRHNERGAGELFF TGCAGTGCTGGGGGTCGACACAACGAACGAGGGGCCGGGGAGCTGTTTTTT
TRBJ2-3 NA TRBD2 TRBV2 CASRGWAGGTDTQYF TGTGCCAGCAGGGGTTGGGCGGGAGGCACAGATACGCAGTATTTT
TRBJ1-2 NA NA TRBV9 CASSVALGQTIGYTF TGTGCCAGCAGCGTAGCCCTAGGACAGACTATTGGCTACACCTTC
TRBJ2-4 NA NA TRBV19 CASIPLTLKNIQYF TGTGCCAGTATTCCCTTAACACTGAAAAACATTCAGTACTTC
TRBJ1-1 NA NA TRBV9 CASSPSAGRYMNTEAFF TGTGCCAGCAGCCCATCCGCGGGACGTTATATGAACACTGAAGCTTTCTTT
TRBJ2-7 NA NA TRBV28 CATSLEHGNEQYF TGTGCCACCAGCCTTGAGCATGGCAACGAGCAGTACTTC
TRBJ2-7 NA NA TRBV21-1 CASSRAGGYSGYEQYF TGTGCCAGCAGCAGGGCAGGGGGATATTCGGGCTACGAGCAGTACTTC
TRBJ2-5 NA NA TRBV11-2 CASSLWTGVETQYF TGTGCCAGCAGCCTGTGGACTGGGGTGGAGACCCAGTACTTC
TRBJ2-1 NA NA TRBV7-2 CASSLHSSSYNEQFF TGTGCCAGCAGCTTACACTCGAGCTCCTACAATGAGCAGTTCTTC
TRBJ1-4 few NA TRBV14 CASSQVRSSANEKLFF TGTGCCAGCAGCCAAGTTCGGTCGTCGGCTAATGAAAAACTGTTTTTT
TRBJ2-1 NA TRBD2 TRBV29-1 CSVEGLALSYNEQFF TGCAGCGTCGAAGGACTAGCGCTCTCCTACAATGAGCAGTTCTTC
TRBJ2-7 NA TRBD2 TRBV6-2/TRBV6-3 CASSPTRREGYEQYF TGTGCCAGCAGCCCAACTAGGCGGGAGGGCTACGAGCAGTACTTC
TRBJ1-4 NA NA TRBV27 CASSLSEGGGEKLFF TGTGCCAGCAGTTTATCGGAAGGCGGTGGTGAAAAACTGTTTTTT
TRBJ2-2 NA NA TRBV15 CATSRDSSGTGELFF TGTGCCACCAGCAGAGATTCGTCGGGCACCGGGGAGCTGTTTTTT
TRBJ2-7 NA NA TRBV7-9 CASSRTASLSYEQYF TGTGCCAGCAGCCGGACAGCCTCTCTTTCCTACGAGCAGTACTTC
TRBJ2-7 few TRBD1 TRBV6-5 CASSYDRGYEQYF TGTGCCAGCAGTTACGACAGGGGTTACGAGCAGTACTTC
TRBJ2-1 NA NA TRBV5-4 CASSLSYGGTGLRANEQFF TGTGCCAGCAGCTTGAGTTATGGGGGAACGGGCCTCAGAGCCAATGAGCAGTTCTTC
TRBJ1-2 NA NA TRBV12-3/TRBV12-4 CASSLGGTETTNYGYTF TGTGCCAGCAGCTTGGGCGGGACCGAAACTACTAACTATGGCTACACCTTC
TRBJ2-7 NA NA TRBV3-1 CASSLSGTLNQYF TGTGCCAGCAGCCTGAGCGGGACACTCAACCAGTACTTC
TRBJ2-4 NA TRBD1 TRBV7-9 CASSSRGSPGNIQYF TGTGCCAGCAGCTCCAGGGGGTCCCCGGGAAACATTCAGTACTTC
TRBJ2-7 NA NA TRBV6-1 CASSSRESHYEQYF TGTGCCAGCAGTTCGAGAGAAAGTCACTACGAGCAGTACTTC
TRBJ2-7 NA NA TRBV19 CASSITISYEQYF TGTGCCAGTAGTATAACTATCTCCTACGAGCAGTACTTC
TRBJ1-2 NA TRBD1 TRBV29-1 CSATGDDGYTF TGCAGCGCTACAGGGGACGATGGCTACACCTTC
TRBJ2-1 NA NA TRBV4-1 CASSPGPGVNEQFF TGCGCCAGCAGCCCGGGGCCAGGGGTTAATGAGCAGTTCTTC